This passage covers 15 T cell receptor beta chains from one sample sequenced in a study of breast tumors, draining lymph nodes, adjacent tissues. Axillary draining lymph nodes of breast cancer patients supplied the node samples. TCRdb re-derived calls from the multiplex PCR reads in MiXCR, one entry per CDR3 protein. The table shows about 170,000 distinct CDR3 sequences, with roughly a third occurring only once. Sample: axillary lymph node tissue. Source of these receptors: a female donor with breast cancer. Some clones in this sample may be carry-over from other donors' samples.

V and J are TRBV7-9 and TRBJ1-1; 8 nucleotides line up with TRBD1. Losses at the gene ends were 0 bases for V and 1 base for J; bases not matched to a gene: 4. Germline loops: CDR1 SEHNR, CDR2 FQNEAQ (reference sequence). The CDR3 is made up of 16 amino acids. The CDR3 DNA reads as TGTGCCAGCAGCTTAGCCGGGACAGGAAGGAACACTGAAGCTTTCTTT. This sequence encodes CASSLAGTGRNTEAFF.

A word on this clonotype: Possible read error: a much larger clone is one base away. The chain employs TRBV6-5 and TRBJ1-2; unclear D gene. CDR3 length: 15 amino acids. V lost 6 bases to trimming and J lost 2 bases, with 16 bases between them. Germline V lookup: CDR1 MNHEY, CDR2 SVGAGI. CDR3 amino acids: CASRQPGQQNYGYTF. CDR3 nucleotide sequence: TGTGCCAGCAGACAACCGGGCCAGCAAAACTATGGCTACACCTTC.

This clonotype occurred many times. The chain employs TRBV7-9 and TRBJ2-1; D is unresolved. This CDR3 spans 15 amino acids. V lost 4 bases, J lost 5 bases, and 15 bases lay in between. Germline V gene data show CDR1 as SEHNR and CDR2 as FQNEAQ (reference sequence). DNA for the CDR3: TGTGCCAGCAGCTATCAAGGTCCCTTAAACAATGAGCAGTTCTTC. Translated: CASSYQGPLNNEQFF.

In regard to this clonotype: A much bigger clone sits one base away, suggesting this may be a read error. The chain uses TRBV18 and TRBJ2-2, with D uncertain. The V end was cut by 5 bases, the J end by 2 bases, with 9 bases between. This CDR3 contains 14 residues. Germline V CDR1 and CDR2: KGHSH, LQKENI. The CDR3 bases are TGTGCCAGCTCAACCAAATTTAACACCGGGGAGCTGTTTTTT. It encodes CASSTKFNTGELFF.

This clonotype has at least ten counts. The V call is TRBV9, the J call TRBJ2-5; 8 positions agree with TRBD2. This CDR3 is 16 amino acids long. Per germline, CDR1 SGDLS and CDR2 YYNGEE. V was pared by 0 bases and J by 1 base, with 5 bases of the junction left unmatched. CDR3 sequence: CASSVVGSGIQETQYF. The DNA for the CDR3 is TGTGCCAGCAGCGTAGTCGGTAGCGGGATCCAAGAGACCCAGTACTTC.

This clonotype was picked up many times. At one end the junction does not follow the germline gene, possibly because of a read error. The rearrangement uses TRBV12-3 or TRBV12-4 and TRBJ1-2; no clear D gene. There are 10 residues in the CDR3. Written as DNA, the CDR3 is TGTGCCAGCAGTTTAGTGGGCACAGTGTGG. Translation gives CASSLVGTVW.

J is TRBJ1-4 and V is TRBV30; the D gene is possibly TRBD1 (5 bases). CDR1 is GTSNPN and CDR2 is SVGIG in the germline V gene (reference sequence). This CDR3 contains 16 residues. V lost 1 base and J 8 bases, leaving 20 bases between the germline ends. Here the CDR3 DNA reads TGTGCCTGGAGTGAGGATAGCGGGAGGACAAGGGAAAAACTGTTTTTT. This encodes CAWSEDSGRTREKLFF.

This chain connects TRBV15 to TRBJ2-2; 10 nucleotides match TRBD1. The V segment lost 0 bases and the J segment 3 bases; nucleotides outside the gene matches: 7. In germline, CDR1 is LNHNV, CDR2 YYDKDF (reference sequence). The CDR3 spans 18 residues. DNA of the CDR3: TGTGCCACCAGCAGAGATCCCTTCGGGACAGGGGACACCGGGGAGCTGTTTTTT. Translating it yields CATSRDPFGTGDTGELFF.

This clonotype was seen at least ten times. The rearrangement uses TRBV20-1 and TRBJ2-1, with 8 bases fitting TRBD2. This CDR3 comprises 17 residues. V trimming: 0 bases; J trimming: 1 base; junction bases outside the gene matches: 8. From germline, CDR1 is DFQATT and CDR2 SNEGSKA (reference sequence). Written as DNA, the CDR3 is TGCAGTGCTAGAGACACTCGGGGGGGCAAATCCTACAATGAGCAGTTCTTC. Protein product: CSARDTRGGKSYNEQFF.

The chain uses TRBV29-1 and TRBJ2-7, with TRBD1 identical over 10 bases. Per the germline V gene, CDR1 is SQVTM and CDR2 is ANQGSEA. The CDR3 runs to 17 residues. V shed 0 bases, J shed 4 bases, and the junction held 12 bases outside the gene matches. In DNA, the CDR3 is TGCAGCGTTGAAGACCCTGCAAGAGGGACAGGGGCTTACGAGCAGTACTTC. This gives the protein CSVEDPARGTGAYEQYF.

This chain links TRBV9 with TRBJ1-1; weak D call: TRBD1 (6 bases). Germline V gives CDR1 SGDLS, CDR2 YYNGEE. V lost 4 bases and J lost 6, with 13 bases in between. The CDR3 runs to 13 residues. The CDR3 reads CASSKEGESEAFF. The CDR3 DNA reads as TGTGCCAGCAGCAAAGAGGGGGAATCTGAAGCTTTCTTT. Variable domain in full (rest from reference TRBV9 and TRBJ1-1): DSGVTQTPKHLITATGQRVTLRCSPRSGDLSVYWYQQSLDQGLQFLIQYYNGEERAKGNILERFSAQQFPDLHSELNLSSLELGDSALYFCASSKEGESEAFFGQGTRLTVV.

The genes are TRBV7-9 and TRBJ2-1; TRBD2 matches 11 bases. V gave up 8 bases and J gave up 7 bases; unmatched junction bases: 7. The CDR3 has 14 residues. CDR1 SEHNR and CDR2 FQNEAQ come from the germline V gene (reference sequence). The CDR3 loop reads CASLDLAGGNEQFF. CDR3 DNA sequence: TGTGCCAGCCTCGACCTAGCGGGAGGTAATGAGCAGTTCTTC.

In this sample, this clonotype turned up many times. J is TRBJ2-7 and V is TRBV7-8; 8 nucleotides line up with TRBD2. This CDR3 contains 14 residues. Germline V gives CDR1 SGHVS, CDR2 FQNEAQ. The V and J ends lost 5 bases and 4 bases, in that order; junction bases with no gene match: 7. CDR3 sequence reads: CASSRISGEYEQYF. In nucleotides, the CDR3 is TGTGCCAGCAGCCGAATTAGCGGGGAATACGAGCAGTACTTC. The entire variable domain, with the rest obtained from reference TRBV7-8 and TRBJ2-7, is as follows: GAGVSQSPRYKVAKRGQDVALRCDPISGHVSLFWYQQALGQGPEFLTYFQNEAQLDKSGLPSDRFFAERPEGSVSTLKIQRTQQEDSAVYLCASSRISGEYEQYFGPGTRLTVT.

As regards this clonotype: A read error may be the cause here, since a much bigger clone is one base away. This chain connects TRBV28 to TRBJ1-3, with TRBD1 identical over 7 bases. The germline V gene has CDR1 MDHEN and CDR2 SYDVKM. This CDR3 has 11 amino acids. CDR3 in DNA: TGTGCCTGCTCACAGGGGCGCACCGTATATTTT. Translating gives CACSQGRTVYF.

In regard to this clonotype: Since no conserved phenylalanine or tryptophan closes the CDR3, a read error is the likely cause. It is unclear where the CDR3 begins or ends on the DNA, so no DNA is shown, and the CDR3 is as TCRdb lists it. The genes are TRBV10-3 and TRBJ2-7; TRBD2 is the table's D call, not checked against the DNA. Germline assignment: CDR1 ENHRY and CDR2 SYGVKD. The CDR3 totals 16 residues, both ends included. The CDR3 loop is CAISESPGWRDYEQCS.